This T cell receptor beta chain was obtained from a study of cytomegalovirus exposure and HLA in healthy donors. Study information: In an earlier analysis, 90 million to 120 million unique TCR beta sequences were found from some 180 million T cells.

The CDR3 totals 14 residues. The J segment lost 8 bases and the V segment lost 4 bases, leaving 9 bases of the junction unmatched. The germline gives CDR1 SEHNR, CDR2 FQNEAQ (reference sequence). Donors sampled were nominally healthy, though unrecorded immune exposures were likely. PCR involved 60 Vbeta and 13 Jbeta primers. As handled by the study authors: Later, some 75 million unique TCR beta chains were counted in an analysis, and approximately 10 million of them were shared. Sequenced by immunoSEQ multiplex PCR; TCRdb stores in-frame clones only, minus some. V, J and clone size are those of that table, while D and trimming were read from the DNA. The repertoire holds 200,000 to 250,000 clones, approximately 80% seen once, with about 1.4% in the top ten.

The chain uses TRBV7-9 and TRBJ1-2; 8 nucleotides agree with TRBD1. The sequencing input was PBMCs. This sequence was found in a girl between 10 and 17 years old in good health and CMV-seronegative. CDR3 in DNA: TGTGCCAGCAGCTACGCCCGGACAGGGTACGGCTACACCTTC. The encoded protein is CASSYARTGYGYTF.